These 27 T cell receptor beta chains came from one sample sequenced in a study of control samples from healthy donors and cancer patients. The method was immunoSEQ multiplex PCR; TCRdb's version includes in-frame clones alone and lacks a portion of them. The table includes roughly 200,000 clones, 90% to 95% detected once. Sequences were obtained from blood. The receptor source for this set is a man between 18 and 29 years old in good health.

This chain's CDR3 is CASSQDPEGALNSPLHF. The DNA of the CDR3 is TGCGCCAGCAGCCAAGATCCGGAGGGGGCCCTTAATTCACCCCTCCACTTT. The chain has TRBV4-1 and TRBJ1-6; 7 bases agree with TRBD1. Per the germline V gene, CDR1 is MGHRA and CDR2 is YSYEKL. J was trimmed by 6 bases and V by 0 bases; bases with no gene match: 8. The CDR3 has 17 amino acids.

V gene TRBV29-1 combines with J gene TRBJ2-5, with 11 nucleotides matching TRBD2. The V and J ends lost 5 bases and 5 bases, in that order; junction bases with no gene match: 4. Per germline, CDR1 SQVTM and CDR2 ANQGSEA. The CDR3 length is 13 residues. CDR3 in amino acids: CSVKTSGDETQYF. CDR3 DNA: TGCAGCGTTAAGACTAGCGGGGATGAGACCCAGTACTTC.

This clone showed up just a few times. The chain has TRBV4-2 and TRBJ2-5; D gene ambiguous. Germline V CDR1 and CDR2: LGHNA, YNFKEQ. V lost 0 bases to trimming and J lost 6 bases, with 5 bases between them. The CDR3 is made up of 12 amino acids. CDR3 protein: CASSQDGKTQYF. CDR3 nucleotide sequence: TGTGCCAGCAGCCAAGATGGAAAGACCCAGTACTTC.

CDR3 loop: CASSSGTGGFNQPQHF. The DNA of the CDR3 is TGCGCCAGCAGCTCCGGGACAGGGGGCTTCAATCAGCCCCAGCATTTT. V is TRBV5-1 and J is TRBJ1-5; the match to TRBD1 covers 12 bases. The CDR3 runs 16 residues. Germline V lookup: CDR1 SGHRS, CDR2 YFSETQ. V was pared by 3 bases and J by 3 bases, with 4 bases of the junction left unmatched.

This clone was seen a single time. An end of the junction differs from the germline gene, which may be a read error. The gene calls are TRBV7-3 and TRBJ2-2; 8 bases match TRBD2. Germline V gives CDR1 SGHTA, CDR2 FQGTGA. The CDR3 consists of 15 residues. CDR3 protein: CATSSNGGATGELFF. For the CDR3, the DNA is TGTGCCACCAGCTCAAACGGGGGGGCCACCGGGGAGCTGTTTTTT.

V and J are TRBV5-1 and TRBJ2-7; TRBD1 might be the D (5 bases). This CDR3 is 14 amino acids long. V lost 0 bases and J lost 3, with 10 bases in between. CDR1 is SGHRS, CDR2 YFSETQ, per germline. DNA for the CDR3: TGCGCCAGCAGCTTGGACAGGCGTTACTACGAGCAGTACTTC. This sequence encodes CASSLDRRYYEQYF.

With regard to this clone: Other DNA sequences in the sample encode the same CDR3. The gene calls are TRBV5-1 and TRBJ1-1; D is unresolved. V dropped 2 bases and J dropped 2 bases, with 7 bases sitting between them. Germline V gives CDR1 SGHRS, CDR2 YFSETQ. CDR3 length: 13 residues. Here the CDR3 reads CASSLTVNTEAFF. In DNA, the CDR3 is TGCGCCAGCAGCTTAACTGTTAACACTGAAGCTTTCTTT. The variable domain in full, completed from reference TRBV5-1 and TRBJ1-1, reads KAGVTQTPRYLIKTRGQQVTLSCSPISGHRSVSWYQQTPGQGLQFLFEYFSETQRNKGNFPGRFSGRQFSNSRSEMNVSTLELGDSALYLCASSLTVNTEAFFGQGTRLTVV.

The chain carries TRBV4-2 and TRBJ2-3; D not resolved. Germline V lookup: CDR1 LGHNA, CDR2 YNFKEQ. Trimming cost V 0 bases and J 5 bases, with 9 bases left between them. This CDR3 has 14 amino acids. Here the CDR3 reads CASSQDLKGDTQYF. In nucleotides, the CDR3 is TGTGCCAGCAGCCAAGACCTGAAAGGAGATACGCAGTATTTT.

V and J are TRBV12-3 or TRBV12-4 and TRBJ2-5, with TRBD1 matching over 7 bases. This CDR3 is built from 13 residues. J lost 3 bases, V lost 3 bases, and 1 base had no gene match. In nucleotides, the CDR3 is TGTGCCAGCAGTTTTACAGGGGAAGAGACCCAGTACTTC. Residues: CASSFTGEETQYF.

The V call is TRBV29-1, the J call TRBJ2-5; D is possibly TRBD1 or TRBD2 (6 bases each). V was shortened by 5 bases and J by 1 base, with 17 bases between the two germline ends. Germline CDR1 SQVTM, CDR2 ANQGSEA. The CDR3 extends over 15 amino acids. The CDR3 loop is CSVLPGGQAQETQYF. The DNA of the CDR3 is TGCAGCGTTCTCCCTGGGGGGCAGGCCCAAGAGACCCAGTACTTC.

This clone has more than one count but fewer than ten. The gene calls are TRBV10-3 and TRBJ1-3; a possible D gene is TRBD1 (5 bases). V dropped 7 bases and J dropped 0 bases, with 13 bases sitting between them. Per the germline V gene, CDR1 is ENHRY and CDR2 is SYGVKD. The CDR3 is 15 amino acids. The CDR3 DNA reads TGTGCCATCAAAGCCGGAGGGGACTCTGGAAACACCATATATTTT. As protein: CAIKAGGDSGNTIYF.

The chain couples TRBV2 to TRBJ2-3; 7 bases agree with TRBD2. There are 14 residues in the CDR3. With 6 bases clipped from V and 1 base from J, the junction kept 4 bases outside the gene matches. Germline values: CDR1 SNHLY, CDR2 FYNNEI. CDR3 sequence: CASRLAEGTDTQYF. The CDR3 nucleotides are TGTGCCAGCAGGCTAGCGGAGGGCACAGATACGCAGTATTTT.

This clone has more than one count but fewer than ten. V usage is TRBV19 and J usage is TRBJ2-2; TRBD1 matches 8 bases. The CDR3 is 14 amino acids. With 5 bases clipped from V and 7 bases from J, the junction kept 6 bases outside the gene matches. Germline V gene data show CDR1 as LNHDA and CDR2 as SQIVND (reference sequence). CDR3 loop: CASSVDRGSGELFF. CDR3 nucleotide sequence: TGTGCCAGTAGTGTCGACAGGGGTAGCGGGGAGCTGTTTTTT.

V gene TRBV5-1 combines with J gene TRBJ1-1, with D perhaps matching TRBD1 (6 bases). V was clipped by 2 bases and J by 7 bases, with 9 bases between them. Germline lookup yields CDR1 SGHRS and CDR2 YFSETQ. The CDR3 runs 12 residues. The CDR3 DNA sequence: TGCGCCAGCAGCTTCACAGGGTTTGAAGCTTTCTTT. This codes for CASSFTGFEAFF.

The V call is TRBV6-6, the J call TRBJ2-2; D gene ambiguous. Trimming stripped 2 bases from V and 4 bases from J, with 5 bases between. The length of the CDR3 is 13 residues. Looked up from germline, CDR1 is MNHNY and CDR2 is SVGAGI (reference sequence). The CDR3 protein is CASSYVSTGELFF. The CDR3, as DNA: TGTGCCAGCAGTTACGTAAGCACCGGGGAGCTGTTTTTT.

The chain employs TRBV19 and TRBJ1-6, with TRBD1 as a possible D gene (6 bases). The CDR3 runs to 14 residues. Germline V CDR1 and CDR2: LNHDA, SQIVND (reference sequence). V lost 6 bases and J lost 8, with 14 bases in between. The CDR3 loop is CASSQQQGHSPLHF. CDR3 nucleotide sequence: TGTGCCAGTAGCCAACAACAGGGACATTCACCCCTCCACTTT.

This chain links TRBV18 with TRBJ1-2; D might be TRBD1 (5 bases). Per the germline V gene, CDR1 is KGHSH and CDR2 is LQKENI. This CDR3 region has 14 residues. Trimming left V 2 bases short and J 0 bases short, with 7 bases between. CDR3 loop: CASSPGAANYGYTF. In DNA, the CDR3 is TGTGCCAGCTCACCAGGGGCAGCTAACTATGGCTACACCTTC.

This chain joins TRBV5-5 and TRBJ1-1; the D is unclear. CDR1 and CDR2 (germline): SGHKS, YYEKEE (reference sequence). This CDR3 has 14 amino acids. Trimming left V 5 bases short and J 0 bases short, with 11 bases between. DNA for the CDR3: TGTGCCAGCAGATCGGACTTCATGAACACTGAAGCTTTCTTT. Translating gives CASRSDFMNTEAFF.

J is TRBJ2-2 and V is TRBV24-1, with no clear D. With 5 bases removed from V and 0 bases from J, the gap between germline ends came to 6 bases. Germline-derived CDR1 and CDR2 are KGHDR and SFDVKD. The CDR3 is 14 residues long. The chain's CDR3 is CATSGGSNTGELFF. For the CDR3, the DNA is TGTGCCACCAGTGGGGGATCGAACACCGGGGAGCTGTTTTTT.

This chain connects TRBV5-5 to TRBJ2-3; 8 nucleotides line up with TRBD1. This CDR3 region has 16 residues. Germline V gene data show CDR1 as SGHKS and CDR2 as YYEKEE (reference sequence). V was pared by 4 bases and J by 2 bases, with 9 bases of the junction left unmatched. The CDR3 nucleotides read TGTGCCAGCAGCAGGGGGTCACAGGGGGTCACAGATACGCAGTATTTT. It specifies CASSRGSQGVTDTQYF.

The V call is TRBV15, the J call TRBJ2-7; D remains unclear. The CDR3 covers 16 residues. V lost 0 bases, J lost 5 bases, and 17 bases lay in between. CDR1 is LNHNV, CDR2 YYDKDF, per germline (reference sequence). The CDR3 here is CATSRELDPRAHEQYF. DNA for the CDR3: TGTGCCACCAGCAGAGAATTAGATCCCCGCGCCCACGAGCAGTACTTC.

CDR3 in DNA: TGCGCCAGCAGCTTGGTTGCAGGGCAGGACACTGAAGCTTTCTTT. This codes for CASSLVAGQDTEAFF. The chain employs TRBV5-1 and TRBJ1-1, with TRBD1 as a possible D gene (5 bases). Germline V CDR1 and CDR2: SGHRS, YFSETQ. The CDR3 extends over 15 amino acids. Trimming pared 0 bases from V and 3 bases from J, leaving 12 bases between.

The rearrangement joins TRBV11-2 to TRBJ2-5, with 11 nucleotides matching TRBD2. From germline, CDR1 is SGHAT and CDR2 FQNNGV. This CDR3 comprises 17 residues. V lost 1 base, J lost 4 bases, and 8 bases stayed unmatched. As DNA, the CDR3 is TGTGCCAGCAGCTTAGGGCTGACTAGCGGGGTTGGAGAGACCCAGTACTTC. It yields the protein CASSLGLTSGVGETQYF.

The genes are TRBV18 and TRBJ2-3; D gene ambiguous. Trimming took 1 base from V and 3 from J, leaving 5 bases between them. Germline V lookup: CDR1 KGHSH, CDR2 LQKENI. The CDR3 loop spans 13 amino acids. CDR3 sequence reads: CASSPQGTDTQYF. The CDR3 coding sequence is TGTGCCAGCTCACCACAGGGTACAGATACGCAGTATTTT.

The CDR3 spells CATSDRTGTNTGELFF. The CDR3 nucleotides read TGTGCCACCAGTGATCGGACAGGGACGAACACCGGGGAGCTGTTTTTT. V usage is TRBV24-1 and J usage is TRBJ2-2; TRBD1 matches at 8 bases. After removal of 3 bases from V and 0 bases from J, the junction contained 2 bases not matched to a gene. Germline CDR1 is KGHDR and CDR2 is SFDVKD. This CDR3 region has 16 residues.

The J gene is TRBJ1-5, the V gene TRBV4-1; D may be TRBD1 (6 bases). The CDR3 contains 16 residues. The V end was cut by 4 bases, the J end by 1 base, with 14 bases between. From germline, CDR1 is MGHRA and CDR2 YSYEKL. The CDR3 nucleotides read TGCGCCAGCAGCCCCGAGGGGGAGCGAAGCAATCAGCCCCAGCATTTT. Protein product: CASSPEGERSNQPQHF.

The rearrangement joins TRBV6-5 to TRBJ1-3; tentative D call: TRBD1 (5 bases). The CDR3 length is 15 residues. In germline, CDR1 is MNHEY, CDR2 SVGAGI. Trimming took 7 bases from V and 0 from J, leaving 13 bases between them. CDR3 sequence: CASMLGGYSGNTIYF. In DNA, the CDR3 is TGTGCCAGCATGCTCGGGGGATACTCTGGAAACACCATATATTTT.